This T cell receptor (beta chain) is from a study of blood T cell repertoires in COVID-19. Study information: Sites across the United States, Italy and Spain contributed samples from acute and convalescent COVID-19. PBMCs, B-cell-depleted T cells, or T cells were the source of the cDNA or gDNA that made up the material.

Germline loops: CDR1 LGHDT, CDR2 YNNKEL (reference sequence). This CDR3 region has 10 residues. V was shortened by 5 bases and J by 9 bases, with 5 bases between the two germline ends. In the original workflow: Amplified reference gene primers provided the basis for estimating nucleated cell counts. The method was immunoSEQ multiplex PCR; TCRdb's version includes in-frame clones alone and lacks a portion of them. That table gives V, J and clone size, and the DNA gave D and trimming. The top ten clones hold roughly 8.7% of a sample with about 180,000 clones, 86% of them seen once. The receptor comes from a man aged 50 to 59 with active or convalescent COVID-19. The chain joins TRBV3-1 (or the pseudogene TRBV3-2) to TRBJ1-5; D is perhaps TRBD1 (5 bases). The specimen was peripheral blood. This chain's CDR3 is CASSGAPQHF. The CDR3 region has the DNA TGTGCCAGCAGCGGGGCGCCCCAGCATTTT.